This TCR beta chain was sequenced during a study of technical replicates of blood from a handful of donors. Clones were read by immunoSEQ multiplex PCR, and TCRdb kept only the in-frame ones, dropping some. The sample has tens of thousands of clones, approximately 94% seen once. In germline, CDR1 is LNHNV, CDR2 YYDKDF (reference sequence). The CDR3 totals 19 residues. After removal of 0 bases from V and 3 bases from J, the junction contained 13 bases not matched to a gene. The chain is built from TRBV15 and TRBJ2-3; TRBD1 aligns across 9 bases. The TCR sequence derives from a human donor in good health. The sequenced sample consisted of T cells isolated from PBMCs. The CDR3 here is CATSRDKGQGRGSTDTQYF. The CDR3 coding sequence is TGTGCCACCAGCAGAGATAAGGGACAGGGTAGGGGTAGTACAGATACGCAGTATTTT.